The present entry profiles one TCR beta chain with its context. The data were taken from a study of T cell changes during pregnancy in multiple sclerosis. Per germline, CDR1 SGHTA and CDR2 FQGNSA. The CDR3 spans 17 residues. Losses at the gene ends were 5 bases for V and 0 bases for J; bases not matched to a gene: 8. Profiled with immunoSEQ multiplex PCR; TCRdb holds only in-frame clones, not every one. This sample has over 35,000 clones, with about 94% found just once. The sequencing here drew on CD4+ T cells from peripheral blood mononuclear cells, taken in the second trimester of pregnancy. This chain links TRBV7-2 with TRBJ2-3, with 10 bases aligning to TRBD2. The TCR comes from a female donor with multiple sclerosis, enrolled in a pregnancy study. The CDR3, as DNA: TGTGCCAGCAGCAAGAGACTAGCGGGTGCTAGCACAGATACGCAGTATTTT. This encodes CASSKRLAGASTDTQYF.